These T cell receptor beta chains were read from a single sample in a study of cytomegalovirus exposure and HLA in healthy donors. Method: immunoSEQ multiplex PCR; TCRdb's copy keeps in-frame clones and lacks some. This sample yields about 110,000 clones, of which about 72% are seen a single time; roughly 2.3% belongs to the top ten. Sequences were obtained from PBMCs. Receptor source: a man aged 18 to 35 in good health and CMV-seronegative. Each CDR3 is given with its conserved first and last residue. The D gene is left open where the match is weak. Rows give clone size only sometimes, using once, few, many, or a class for an expanded clone.

cdr3_aa | j_call | v_call | clone_size | d_call
CASSTVSYGEKLFF | TRBJ1-4 | TRBV19 | NA | NA
CASSEAWRYTF | TRBJ1-2 | TRBV2 | NA | NA
CASSPLQEDSPLHF | TRBJ1-6 | TRBV18 | few | NA
CASSPGTGGKKLFF | TRBJ1-4 | TRBV7-9 | NA | TRBD1
CASSMGGFGQPQHF | TRBJ1-5 | TRBV19 | few | NA
CASSYAMSSYNSPLHF | TRBJ1-6 | TRBV6-5 | NA | NA
CASRRLEVAYNEQFF | TRBJ2-1 | TRBV6-5 | NA | NA
CASSATLVYEQYF | TRBJ2-7 | TRBV19 | few | NA
CASSLGTGDNQPQHF | TRBJ1-5 | TRBV19 | few | TRBD1
CSVVTATGWDGYTF | TRBJ1-2 | TRBV29-1 | NA | NA
CATSRDPSGGLSYEQYF | TRBJ2-7 | TRBV15 | NA | TRBD2
CASSLWAVPGGTEAFF | TRBJ1-1 | TRBV11-2 | NA | NA
CASTQGGWDPYNEQFF | TRBJ2-1 | TRBV5-4 | NA | NA
CASSTPGGATDTQYF | TRBJ2-3 | TRBV9 | NA | TRBD2
CASSLGTGPIYEQYF | TRBJ2-7 | TRBV5-1 | NA | TRBD1
CASSITSGAYEQYF | TRBJ2-7 | TRBV19 | NA | TRBD2
CATSRLAGGSYEQYF | TRBJ2-7 | TRBV15 | NA | NA
CATSRASGGADTQYF | TRBJ2-3 | TRBV15 | NA | TRBD2
CASSVRGTQETQYF | TRBJ2-5 | TRBV9 | NA | NA
CASSQLGANVLTF | TRBJ2-6 | TRBV2 | NA | NA
CASRALGNYGYTF | TRBJ1-2 | TRBV2 | NA | NA
CATATLVSYEQYF | TRBJ2-7 | TRBV6-1 | NA | NA
CASSFSQGLGEKLFF | TRBJ1-4 | TRBV7-9 | NA | NA
CSGVQGAEGEQYF | TRBJ2-7 | TRBV29-1 | NA | TRBD1
CASSLGRKETQYF | TRBJ2-5 | TRBV5-6 | NA | NA
CATSRASYGYTF | TRBJ1-2 | TRBV15 | NA | NA
CASSDGRGQPQHF | TRBJ1-5 | TRBV7-2 | once | NA
CASGLVNYEQFF | TRBJ2-1 | TRBV12-5 | once | NA
CASSTSADYGYTF | TRBJ1-2 | TRBV6-1 | few | NA
CASSQGGSPGELFF | TRBJ2-2 | TRBV4-2 | NA | NA
CASSEKGREAFF | TRBJ1-1 | TRBV6-1 | NA | NA